These 31 T cell receptor beta chains originate from one sample sequenced in a study of vaccination effects on CD4 cells after COVID-19. Their specific antigens are unknown. Libraries were prepared by immunoSEQ multiplex PCR; TCRdb keeps only in-frame clonotypes and omits some of them. This table has tens of thousands of clones, roughly 80% appearing once. Pools of viral peptides were used by the ViraFEST assay to expand antigen-specific CD4+ T cells ahead of sequencing. When ten to eleven days of culture had elapsed, CD4+ T cells were isolated. All participants had two doses of either the BNT162b2 or mRNA-1273 vaccine. The input for sequencing was CD4+ T cells from PBMCs cultured with SARS-CoV-2 spike peptides, taken after COVID-19 vaccination. The receptors originated from a human donor who received a COVID-19 vaccine. Some clones in this sample may be carry-over from other donors' samples.

This rearrangement joins TRBV3-1 (or the pseudogene TRBV3-2) to TRBJ1-2; D is undetermined. The CDR3 consists of 14 residues. CDR1 is LGHDT, CDR2 YNNKEL, per germline (reference sequence). The ends were cut back, 4 bases at V and 4 bases at J, with 13 bases in the middle. CDR3 bases: TGTGCCAGCAGCCCCCGGGGTCTTGCCTATGGCTACACCTTC. This translates into CASSPRGLAYGYTF.

This chain joins TRBV29-1 and TRBJ2-3; possibly TRBD1 for D (7 bases). The CDR3 has 13 amino acids. The ends were cut back, 7 bases at V and 4 bases at J, with 15 bases in the middle. In germline, CDR1 is SQVTM, CDR2 ANQGSEA. The CDR3 loop is CSGRRGPADTQYF. Written as DNA, the CDR3 is TGCAGCGGAAGGAGGGGGCCCGCAGATACGCAGTATTTT.

The chain uses TRBV7-2 and TRBJ1-2; unclear D gene. This CDR3 region has 15 residues. V was pared by 1 base and J by 7 bases, with 16 bases between. CDR1 is SGHTA and CDR2 is FQGNSA in the germline V gene. The CDR3 sequence: CASSLEGSLLSGYTF. The CDR3 DNA follows: TGTGCCAGCAGCTTAGAGGGCAGCCTTTTATCTGGCTACACCTTC.

The chain joins TRBV7-9 to TRBJ2-7; 7 bases agree with TRBD2. This CDR3 has 12 residues. Germline CDR1 is SEHNR and CDR2 is FQNEAQ (reference sequence). V was pared by 8 bases and J by 6 bases, with 7 bases of the junction left unmatched. The CDR3 sequence is CASGGSGPEQYV. The CDR3 DNA is TGTGCCAGCGGCGGGAGCGGCCCCGAGCAGTACGTC.

This chain links TRBV12-3 or TRBV12-4 with TRBJ1-1; D is undetermined. The ends were cut back, 2 bases at V and 3 bases at J, with 7 bases in the middle. The CDR3 is 13 residues long. CDR3 nucleotides: TGTGCCAGCAGTTTATTTTCAGACACTGAAGCTTTCTTT. Its translation: CASSLFSDTEAFF.

The chain is built from TRBV6-1 and TRBJ1-6, with 8 bases lining up with TRBD1. The V and J ends lost 7 bases and 6 bases, in that order; junction bases with no gene match: 8. The CDR3 is made up of 15 amino acids. The germline V gene encodes CDR1 MNHNS and CDR2 SASEGT. CDR3 protein: CASINRGTFNSPLHF. The CDR3 DNA reads TGTGCCAGCATCAACAGGGGGACTTTTAATTCACCCCTCCACTTT.

This sequence joins TRBV19 and TRBJ2-5; D tentatively reads TRBD1 or TRBD2 (5 bases each). Germline V gives CDR1 LNHDA, CDR2 SQIVND (reference sequence). V was pared by 1 base and J by 1 base, with 13 bases between. This CDR3 comprises 16 residues. Here the CDR3 DNA reads TGTGCCAGTAGTATAGCTTCTAAGGGGACCCAAGAGACCCAGTACTTC. Its translation is CASSIASKGTQETQYF.

The chain has TRBV2 and TRBJ1-1; perhaps TRBD1 as D (5 bases). V lost 7 bases and J lost 1, with 10 bases in between. The V gene's germline CDR1 is SNHLY and CDR2 FYNNEI. CDR3 size: 13 residues. CDR3 loop: CASTGHANTEAFF. The CDR3 DNA follows: TGTGCCAGCACCGGACACGCGAACACTGAAGCTTTCTTT.

The J gene is TRBJ1-2, the V gene TRBV5-1; 8 bases map to TRBD1. J lost 8 bases, V lost 4 bases, and 10 bases had no gene match. The CDR3 contains 14 residues. Germline assignment: CDR1 SGHRS and CDR2 YFSETQ. CDR3 in DNA: TGCGCCAGCAGCCTCCAAAACAGGGGGGACGGCTACACCTTC. It codes for CASSLQNRGDGYTF.

The chain employs TRBV6-5 and TRBJ1-1; a possible D gene is TRBD1 (5 bases). This CDR3 region has 13 residues. Germline V gene data show CDR1 as MNHEY and CDR2 as SVGAGI. Trimming pared 11 bases from V and 1 base from J, leaving 14 bases between. CDR3 in amino acids: CAGEQAPNTEAFF. The DNA for the CDR3 is TGTGCCGGGGAACAGGCGCCGAACACTGAAGCTTTCTTT.

This sequence joins TRBV6-5 and TRBJ1-3; D not resolved. V was pared by 0 bases and J by 0 bases, with 6 bases between. Germline CDR1 MNHEY, CDR2 SVGAGI. CDR3 size: 15 residues. CDR3 nucleotides: TGTGCCAGCAGTTACTCCCCAAGCTCTGGAAACACCATATATTTT. As protein: CASSYSPSSGNTIYF.

The chain carries TRBV19 and TRBJ2-7; D may correspond to TRBD1 or TRBD2 (5 bases each). The CDR3 extends over 15 amino acids. Germline lookup yields CDR1 LNHDA and CDR2 SQIVND (reference sequence). Trimming shortened V by 4 bases and J by 3 bases, and 16 bases separated the two germline ends. Here the CDR3 reads CASSRGLGPIYEQYV. The CDR3, as DNA: TGTGCCAGTAGTAGGGGCTTGGGACCGATCTACGAGCAGTACGTC.

The rearrangement links TRBV5-1 to TRBJ1-1; 9 nucleotides agree with TRBD1. CDR1 is SGHRS, CDR2 YFSETQ, per germline. V lost 3 bases and J lost 2; bases outside the gene matches: 8. The CDR3 is 16 amino acids. The CDR3 loop is CASSWRGQGANTEAFF. The CDR3 region has the DNA TGCGCCAGCAGCTGGAGGGGACAGGGCGCAAACACTGAAGCTTTCTTT.

V gene TRBV18 combines with J gene TRBJ2-2, with D unclear. Trimming removed 2 bases from V and 1 base from J, with 8 bases in between. The CDR3 spans 15 residues. Germline loops: CDR1 KGHSH, CDR2 LQKENI. The CDR3 DNA reads as TGTGCCAGCTCACCAGGGCACCAGAACACCGGGGAGCTGTTTTTT. Protein product: CASSPGHQNTGELFF.

This clone was seen only a few times. This chain uses TRBV21-1 with TRBJ2-7; whether TRBD2, the table's D call, matches the DNA was not checked. TRBV21-1 is designated a pseudogene. The CDR3 has 15 amino acids. Here the CDR3 reads CASSGGGVSPSDQYV. CDR3 DNA: TGTGCCAGCAGCGGTGGAGGTGTCAGCCCCAGCGACCAGTACGTC.

The CDR3 nucleotides are TGTGCCAGCTCCCCCGGGACAGGGCCCGATACGCAGTATTTT. Amino acids: CASSPGTGPDTQYF. The chain is built from TRBV18 and TRBJ2-3; TRBD1 matches at 9 bases. The CDR3 spans 14 residues. Trimming cost V 6 bases and J 6 bases; bases outside gene matches: 7. Germline V lookup: CDR1 KGHSH, CDR2 LQKENI. Filled out from reference TRBV18 and TRBJ2-3, the complete variable domain reads NAGVMQNPRHLVRRRGQEARLRCSPMKGHSHVYWYRQLPEEGLKFMVYLQKENIIDESGMPKERFSAEFPKEGPSILRIQQVVRGDSAAYFCASSPGTGPDTQYFGPGTRLTVL.

This chain uses TRBV18 with TRBJ1-1, with TRBD1 matching over 7 bases. Germline loops: CDR1 KGHSH, CDR2 LQKENI. This CDR3 has 16 amino acids. Trimming at V came to 2 bases and at J to 4 bases, leaving 10 bases not matched to a gene. CDR3 nucleotides: TGTGCCAGCTCACCATACTCAACGGCAGGGGGCACTGAAGCTTTCTTT. It encodes CASSPYSTAGGTEAFF.

The sample holds a few counts of this clone. This chain connects TRBV7-8 to TRBJ2-7; 10 nucleotides agree with TRBD2. This CDR3 spans 14 amino acids. Looked up from germline, CDR1 is SGHVS and CDR2 is FQNEAQ. With V trimmed by 4 bases and J by 2 bases, 2 bases remained unmatched. CDR3 region: CASSSAGGAYEQYV. The CDR3 DNA is TGTGCCAGCAGCTCAGCGGGGGGGGCCTACGAGCAGTACGTC.

The chain joins TRBV6-6 to TRBJ2-7; 9 bases align to TRBD1. The CDR3 runs to 13 residues. Germline values: CDR1 MNHNY, CDR2 SVGAGI (reference sequence). The V gene end was trimmed by 6 bases and the J gene end by 9 bases; junction bases not matched to a gene: 9. The CDR3 reads CASSKTGGLGQYV. Here the CDR3 DNA reads TGTGCCAGCAGCAAAACAGGGGGCTTGGGGCAGTACGTC.

The chain employs TRBV24-1 and TRBJ1-1, with D possibly TRBD1 on 5 matching bases. Trimming cost V 7 bases and J 3 bases, with 17 bases left between them. Germline V gives CDR1 KGHDR, CDR2 SFDVKD. The CDR3 is 15 residues long. The CDR3 DNA is TGTGCCACCAGCACCGGGGCTAAAGGATACACTGAAGCTTTCTTT. Its protein product is CATSTGAKGYTEAFF.

The chain is built from TRBV2 and TRBJ2-5; 8 bases are a match to TRBD2. With 8 bases clipped from V and 4 bases from J, the junction kept 12 bases outside the gene matches. The CDR3 extends over 15 amino acids. Germline CDR1 is SNHLY and CDR2 is FYNNEI. The CDR3 sequence: CASVRAAGGAETQYF. The CDR3 DNA is TGTGCCAGCGTGAGAGCGGCGGGGGGCGCAGAGACCCAGTACTTC. The full variable domain, in which reference TRBV2 and TRBJ2-5 provide the parts outside the CDR3, is EPEVTQTPSHQVTQMGQEVILRCVPISNHLYFYWYRQILGQKVEFLVSFYNNEISEKSEIFDDQFSVERPDGSNFTLKIRSTKLEDSAMYFCASVRAAGGAETQYFGPGTRLLVL.

This rearrangement joins TRBV9 to TRBJ2-2, with D perhaps being TRBD1 or TRBD2 (5 bases each). The CDR3 is 15 amino acids. Germline CDR1 is SGDLS and CDR2 is YYNGEE. Trimming pared 5 bases from V and 9 bases from J, leaving 20 bases between. CDR3 in DNA: TGTGCCAGCAGTCCAGACGGGACCCAAGGAAGGGAGCTGTTTTTT. The encoded protein is CASSPDGTQGRELFF.

The chain recombines TRBV6-2 or TRBV6-3 with TRBJ2-7; D not certain. Trimming took 4 bases from V and 6 from J, leaving 10 bases between them. The CDR3 totals 12 residues. The V gene's germline CDR1 is MNHEY and CDR2 SVGEGT. In nucleotides, the CDR3 is TGTGCCAGCAGTTCCACAGCACGCGAGCAGTACGTC. Translating it yields CASSSTAREQYV.

This clone has only a few counts. CDR3: CASSLDNWSPLHF. The DNA of the CDR3 is TGTGCCAGCAGCTTGGACAATTGGTCACCCCTCCACTTT. The chain has TRBV5-4 and TRBJ1-6; D gene uncertain. CDR1 and CDR2 (germline): SGHNT, YYREEE (reference sequence). This CDR3 is 13 amino acids long. V dropped 0 bases and J dropped 10 bases, with 8 bases sitting between them.

This clone was recorded only once. DNA for the CDR3: TGTGCCAGCAGAATTGGGACTAGCGGGGGGTTAGAGACCCAGTACTTC. Translating gives CASRIGTSGGLETQYF. The genes are TRBV6-6 and TRBJ2-5; 15 bases match TRBD2. The CDR3 runs to 16 residues. Germline trimming cut 6 bases from V and 4 bases from J; bases unmatched to any gene: 6. Germline loops: CDR1 MNHNY, CDR2 SVGAGI (reference sequence).

The chain joins TRBV5-8 to TRBJ2-2; maybe TRBD2 (7 bases). With 3 bases removed from V and 7 bases from J, the gap between germline ends came to 16 bases. The CDR3 runs 15 residues. Germline V CDR1 and CDR2: SGHTS, YDEGEE. Written as DNA, the CDR3 is TGTGCCAGCAGCTGGCACGGGGGGCCTATCGGGGAGCTGTTTTTT. This encodes CASSWHGGPIGELFF.

The V gene is TRBV20-1, the J gene TRBJ1-4; D is perhaps TRBD1 (5 bases). Trimming stripped 3 bases from V and 5 bases from J, with 7 bases between. Germline CDR1 DFQATT, CDR2 SNEGSKA (reference sequence). The CDR3 length is 12 residues. The CDR3 sequence: CSASRDNEKLFF. The CDR3 nucleotides are TGCAGTGCTAGTAGGGACAATGAAAAACTGTTTTTT.

This clone was recorded once. This chain joins TRBV2 and TRBJ1-5; maybe TRBD1 (5 bases). The CDR3 extends over 16 amino acids. V was trimmed by 6 bases and J by 4 bases, leaving 19 bases between them. Germline lookup yields CDR1 SNHLY and CDR2 FYNNEI. The CDR3 DNA sequence: TGTGCCAGCAGGGCCGGGCCTTGGGGGGGGAATCAGCCCCAGCATTTT. This gives the protein CASRAGPWGGNQPQHF.

The chain employs TRBV2 and TRBJ1-4; weak D call: TRBD1 (6 bases). V dropped 8 bases and J dropped 5 bases, with 12 bases sitting between them. CDR3 size: 13 residues. Germline V CDR1 and CDR2: SNHLY, FYNNEI. The CDR3 DNA is TGTGCCAGCGGCCGGGGGGCCAATGAAAAACTGTTTTTT. Translating it yields CASGRGANEKLFF.

The V and J genes are TRBV28 and TRBJ1-1; no reliable D call. Germline loops: CDR1 MDHEN, CDR2 SYDVKM. The CDR3 spans 11 residues. Trimming shortened V by 2 bases and J by 8 bases, and 6 bases separated the two germline ends. The CDR3 protein is CASSLLGEAFF. The DNA for the CDR3 is TGTGCCAGCAGTTTACTGGGGGAAGCTTTCTTT. The full variable domain, its missing parts supplied by reference TRBV28 and TRBJ1-1, is DVKVTQSSRYLVKRTGEKVFLECVQDMDHENMFWYRQDPGLGLRLIYFSYDVKMKEKGDIPEGYSVSREKKERFSLILESASTNQTSMYLCASSLLGEAFFGQGTRLTVV.

This chain uses TRBV11-3 with TRBJ1-3; no definite D call. The germline V and J ends were trimmed by 1 base and 0 bases, with 4 bases remaining between them. Germline CDR1 SGHNT, CDR2 YENEEA. The CDR3 covers 14 residues. DNA of the CDR3: TGTGCCAGCAGCTTAGGGGGCTCTGGAAACACCATATATTTT. Translated, it gives CASSLGGSGNTIYF.